The 5 T cell receptor beta chains presented below share a single source sample, sequenced in a study of T cell changes during pregnancy in multiple sclerosis. TCRdb's table, derived via immunoSEQ multiplex PCR, lists solely in-frame clones and lacks some. Here the sample spans approximately 100,000 clones, 91% being singletons. Sequenced material: peripheral blood, taken in the second trimester of pregnancy. The receptors were gathered from a female donor with multiple sclerosis, enrolled in a pregnancy study.

The chain links TRBV7-8 to TRBJ1-2; no reliable D call. Trimming removed 1 base from V and 4 bases from J, with 16 bases in between. Germline CDR1 is SGHVS and CDR2 is FQNEAQ. CDR3 length equals 16 residues. As DNA, the CDR3 is TGTGCCAGCAGCTTAGTTACAGCCCCGACCGTCTATGGCTACACCTTC. Its translation is CASSLVTAPTVYGYTF.

The rearrangement uses TRBV4-1 and TRBJ2-3; TRBD2 aligns across 11 bases. Per germline, CDR1 MGHRA and CDR2 YSYEKL. V was pared by 0 bases and J by 1 base, with 12 bases of the junction left unmatched. The length of the CDR3 is 20 residues. CDR3 DNA: TGCGCCAGCAGCCAAGATTCGGGGAGTAGCGGGAGGGGGGGCACAGATACGCAGTATTTT. Its protein product is CASSQDSGSSGRGGTDTQYF.

V and J are TRBV14 and TRBJ2-1; the D is unclear. CDR1 is SGHDN, CDR2 FVKESK, per germline. The CDR3 consists of 14 residues. Trimming stripped 0 bases from V and 3 bases from J, with 6 bases between. CDR3 sequence (DNA): TGTGCCAGCAGCCAAGAGCGCGGCTACAATGAGCAGTTCTTC. Protein sequence: CASSQERGYNEQFF.

The rearrangement uses TRBV28 and TRBJ2-5; 8 nucleotides agree with TRBD2. This CDR3 spans 13 amino acids. In germline, CDR1 is MDHEN, CDR2 SYDVKM. V lost 10 bases to trimming and J lost 1 base; unmatched junction nucleotides: 5. The CDR3: CAIRLAPQETQYF. DNA of the CDR3: TGTGCCATCCGACTAGCGCCCCAAGAGACCCAGTACTTC.

V and J are TRBV4-2 and TRBJ2-5, with TRBD2 matching over 11 bases. The V segment lost 1 base and the J segment 4 bases; nucleotides outside the gene matches: 2. The CDR3 extends over 15 amino acids. The germline gives CDR1 LGHNA, CDR2 YNFKEQ. The CDR3, as DNA: TGTGCCAGCAGCCAAGGCACTAGCGGGGGAGAGACCCAGTACTTC. Translation gives CASSQGTSGGETQYF.